A single sample gave rise to the 14 T cell receptor beta chains below, sequenced in a study of beta chain features in type 1 diabetes. The study reverse transcribed the entire isolated RNA, so it sequenced expressed TCRB transcripts. Sequenced by immunoSEQ multiplex PCR; TCRdb stores in-frame clones only, minus some. The repertoire consists of 350,000 to 450,000 clones, with roughly 13% occurring once and the leading ten covering roughly 0.036%. The sample taken for sequencing was naive CD4+ T cells from blood. These receptors all stem from a man aged 30 to 39 in good health.

This clone was recorded a few times. This CDR3 is CASSAVVGAGYEQYF. The CDR3 DNA reads as TGTGCCAGCAGTGCCGTCGTGGGGGCTGGGTACGAGCAGTACTTC. The rearrangement joins TRBV6-1 to TRBJ2-7, with a possible D match to TRBD1 (6 bases). Germline lookup yields CDR1 MNHNS and CDR2 SASEGT. This CDR3 spans 15 amino acids. V lost 4 bases to trimming and J lost 4 bases, with 17 bases between them.

The chain carries TRBV19 and TRBJ2-1, with D perhaps matching TRBD2 (5 bases). This CDR3 is built from 14 residues. Trimming took off 1 base at V and 10 bases at J, with 14 bases between the two ends. Germline lookup yields CDR1 LNHDA and CDR2 SQIVND (reference sequence). This chain's CDR3 is CASSIGVEALEQFF. The CDR3 DNA follows: TGTGCCAGTAGTATAGGGGTGGAGGCTCTGGAGCAGTTCTTC.

The chain joins TRBV30 to TRBJ1-5, with 7 bases lining up with TRBD1. The V and J ends lost 4 bases and 4 bases, in that order; junction bases with no gene match: 4. CDR3 size: 13 residues. Germline-derived CDR1 and CDR2 are GTSNPN and SVGIG (reference sequence). CDR3 residues: CAWTRGINQPQHF. In nucleotides, the CDR3 is TGTGCCTGGACCAGGGGGATAAATCAGCCCCAGCATTTT.

This clone has just a few counts. The chain employs TRBV2 and TRBJ1-2; no definite D call. CDR3 size: 12 residues. CDR1 is SNHLY and CDR2 is FYNNEI in the germline V gene. Trimming pared 6 bases from V and 7 bases from J, leaving 12 bases between. The CDR3 reads CASREPGSGYTF. For the CDR3, the DNA is TGTGCCAGCAGAGAACCGGGAAGTGGCTACACCTTC.

The J gene is TRBJ2-7, the V gene TRBV7-8; the D gene is possibly TRBD2 (5 bases). The germline V gene has CDR1 SGHVS and CDR2 FQNEAQ. This CDR3 is built from 14 residues. Trimming removed 5 bases from V and 2 bases from J, with 13 bases in between. In DNA, the CDR3 is TGTGCCAGCAGCCCCGGAGGAAACCCCTACGAGCAGTACGTC. This sequence encodes CASSPGGNPYEQYV.

This chain joins TRBV7-2 and TRBJ2-1; 7 nucleotides align to TRBD2. This CDR3 is 11 amino acids long. V was pared by 6 bases and J by 10 bases, with 3 bases of the junction left unmatched. Germline V gene lookup returns CDR1 SGHTA and CDR2 FQGNSA. The DNA of the CDR3 is TGTGCCAGCAGTCGGGAGGTCGAGCAGTTCTTC. It yields the protein CASSREVEQFF.

This clone has a handful of counts. The chain carries TRBV7-9 and TRBJ2-3; 7 nucleotides align to TRBD1. Trimming cost V 5 bases and J 6 bases; bases outside gene matches: 2. The germline V gene encodes CDR1 SEHNR and CDR2 FQNEAQ (reference sequence). The CDR3 covers 12 residues. In nucleotides, the CDR3 is TGTGCCAGCAGCCCACAGGGGGATACGCAGTATTTT. It is translated as CASSPQGDTQYF.

This clone has more than one count but fewer than ten. The CDR3 region is CSARGSGEQYF. The CDR3 bases are TGCAGTGCTAGAGGCTCCGGGGAGCAGTACTTC. This chain links TRBV20-1 with TRBJ2-7, with D unclear. The CDR3 is 11 amino acids. Trimming took off 1 base at V and 7 bases at J, with 8 bases between the two ends. CDR1 DFQATT and CDR2 SNEGSKA come from the germline V gene (reference sequence).

A word on this clone: Other DNA sequences in the same sample also yield this CDR3. The chain combines TRBV14 with TRBJ2-5, with D unresolved. V was shortened by 3 bases and J by 5 bases, with 4 bases between the two germline ends. The CDR3 loop spans 11 amino acids. CDR1 and CDR2 (germline): SGHDN, FVKESK. Here the CDR3 DNA reads TGTGCCAGCAGCCACGGCGAGACCCAGTACTTC. Translation gives CASSHGETQYF.

This clone has a count of ten or more. The chain links TRBV6-5 to TRBJ2-7; 7 bases are a match to TRBD1. The CDR3 is made up of 14 amino acids. Per germline, CDR1 MNHEY and CDR2 SVGAGI. The junction had 6 bases not matched to a gene; V was cut back by 6 bases and J by 1 base. This CDR3 is CASSRGTASYEQYF. CDR3 bases: TGTGCCAGCAGCCGAGGGACAGCGTCCTACGAGCAGTACTTC.

In its sample, this clone was seen a few times. The chain employs TRBV11-1 and TRBJ2-1; D not certain. V was clipped by 1 base and J by 10 bases, with 5 bases between them. Germline assignment: CDR1 SGHAT and CDR2 FQDESV (reference sequence). This CDR3 is built from 11 residues. The CDR3: CASSLDREQFF. As DNA, the CDR3 is TGTGCCAGCAGCTTAGACCGCGAGCAGTTCTTC.

V and J are TRBV6-1 and TRBJ2-3; no clear D gene. The CDR3 sequence is 14 residues long. CDR1 MNHNS and CDR2 SASEGT come from the germline V gene. The ends were cut back, 3 bases at V and 2 bases at J, with 9 bases in the middle. CDR3 loop: CASSDGRFTDTQYF. The CDR3 DNA is TGTGCCAGCAGTGACGGGCGGTTCACAGATACGCAGTATTTT.

The chain links TRBV9 to TRBJ2-1, with 7 bases identical to TRBD2. Germline V gives CDR1 SGDLS, CDR2 YYNGEE. CDR3 length: 17 amino acids. After removal of 0 bases from V and 4 bases from J, the junction contained 10 bases not matched to a gene. The CDR3 DNA is TGTGCCAGCAGCGTAGATGGCGGGAGTTTTTCATACAATGAGCAGTTCTTC. Protein product: CASSVDGGSFSYNEQFF.

This clone was counted only a few times. V usage is TRBV5-6 and J usage is TRBJ1-2, with D tentatively TRBD1 (5 bases). The CDR3 extends over 13 amino acids. CDR1 is SGHDT and CDR2 is YYEEEE in the germline V gene. The V end was cut by 5 bases, the J end by 7 bases, with 15 bases between. In nucleotides, the CDR3 is TGTGCCAGCAGTCAATTCCAGGGCGGTGGCTACACCTTC. Encoded protein: CASSQFQGGGYTF.